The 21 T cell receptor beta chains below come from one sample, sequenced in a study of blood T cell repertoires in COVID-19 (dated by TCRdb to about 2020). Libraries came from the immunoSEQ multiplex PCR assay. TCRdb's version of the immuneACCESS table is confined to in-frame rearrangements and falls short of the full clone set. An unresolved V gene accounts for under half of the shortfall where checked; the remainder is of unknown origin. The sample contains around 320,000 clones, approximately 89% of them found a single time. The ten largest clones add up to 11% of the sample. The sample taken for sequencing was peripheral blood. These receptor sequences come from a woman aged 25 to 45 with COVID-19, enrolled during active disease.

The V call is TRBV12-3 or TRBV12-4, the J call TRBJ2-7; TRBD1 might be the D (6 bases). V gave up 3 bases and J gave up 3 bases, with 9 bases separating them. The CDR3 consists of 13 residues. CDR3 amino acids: CASSFRQVYEQYF. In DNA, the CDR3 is TGTGCCAGCAGTTTTCGACAGGTCTACGAGCAGTACTTC.

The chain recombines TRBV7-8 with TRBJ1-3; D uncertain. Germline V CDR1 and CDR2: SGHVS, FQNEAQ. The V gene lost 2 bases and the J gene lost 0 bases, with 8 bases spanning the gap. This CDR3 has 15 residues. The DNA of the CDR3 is TGTGCCAGCAGCTTATGGGCAGGCTCTGGAAACACCATATATTTT. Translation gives CASSLWAGSGNTIYF.

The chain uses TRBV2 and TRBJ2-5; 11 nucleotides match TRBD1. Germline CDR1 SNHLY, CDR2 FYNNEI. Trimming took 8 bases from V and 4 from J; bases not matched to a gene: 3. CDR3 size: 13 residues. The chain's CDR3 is CASSGQGAETQYF. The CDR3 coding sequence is TGTGCCAGCTCTGGACAGGGGGCAGAGACCCAGTACTTC.

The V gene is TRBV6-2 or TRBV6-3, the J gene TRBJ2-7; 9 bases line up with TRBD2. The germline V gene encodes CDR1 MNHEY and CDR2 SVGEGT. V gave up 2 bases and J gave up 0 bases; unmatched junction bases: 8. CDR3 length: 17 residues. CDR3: CASSYGAGGLDSYEQYF. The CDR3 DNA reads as TGTGCCAGCAGTTACGGAGCGGGGGGCCTAGACTCCTACGAGCAGTACTTC.

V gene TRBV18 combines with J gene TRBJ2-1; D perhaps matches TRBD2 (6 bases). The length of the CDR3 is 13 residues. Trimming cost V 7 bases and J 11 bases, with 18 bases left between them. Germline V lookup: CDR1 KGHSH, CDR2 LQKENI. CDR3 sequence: CASFGGNLIKQFF. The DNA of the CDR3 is TGTGCCAGCTTCGGCGGGAACCTGATCAAGCAGTTCTTC.

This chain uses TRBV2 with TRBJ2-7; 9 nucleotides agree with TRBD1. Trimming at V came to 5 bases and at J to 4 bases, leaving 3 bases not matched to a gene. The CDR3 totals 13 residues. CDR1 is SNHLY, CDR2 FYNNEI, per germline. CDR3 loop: CASSTGGSYEQYF. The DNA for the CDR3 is TGTGCCAGCAGTACAGGGGGCAGTTACGAGCAGTACTTC.

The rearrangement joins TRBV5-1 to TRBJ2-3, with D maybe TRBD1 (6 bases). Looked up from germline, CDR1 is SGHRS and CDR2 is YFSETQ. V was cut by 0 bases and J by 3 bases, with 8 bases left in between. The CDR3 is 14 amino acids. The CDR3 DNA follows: TGCGCCAGCAGCTTGGGGGGGACAACAGATACGCAGTATTTT. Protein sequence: CASSLGGTTDTQYF.

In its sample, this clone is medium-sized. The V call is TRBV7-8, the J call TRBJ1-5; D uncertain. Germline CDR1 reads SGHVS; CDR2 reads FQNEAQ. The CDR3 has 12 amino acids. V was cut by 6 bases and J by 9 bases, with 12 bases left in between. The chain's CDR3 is CASRAEGGPQHF. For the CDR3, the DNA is TGTGCCAGCAGGGCAGAGGGTGGGCCCCAGCATTTT.

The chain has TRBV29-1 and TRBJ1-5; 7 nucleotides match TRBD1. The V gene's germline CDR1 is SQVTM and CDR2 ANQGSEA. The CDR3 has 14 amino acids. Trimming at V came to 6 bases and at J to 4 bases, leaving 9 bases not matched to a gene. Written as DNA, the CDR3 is TGCAGCGTATTGGGACAGAGCGTGAATCAGCCCCAGCATTTT. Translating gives CSVLGQSVNQPQHF.

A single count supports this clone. CDR3 in amino acids: CASSFSGHNYGYTF. As DNA, the CDR3 is TGTGCCAGCAGTTTTTCCGGACACAACTATGGCTACACCTTC. The chain has TRBV27 and TRBJ1-2; possible D gene TRBD1, 5 bases. Germline V CDR1 and CDR2: MNHEY, SMNVEV (reference sequence). CDR3 size: 14 residues. V lost 3 bases, J lost 2 bases, and 10 bases lay in between.

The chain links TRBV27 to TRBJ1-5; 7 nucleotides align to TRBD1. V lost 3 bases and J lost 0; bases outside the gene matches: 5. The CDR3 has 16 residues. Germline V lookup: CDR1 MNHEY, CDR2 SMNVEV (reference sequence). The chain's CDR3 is CASSFLGTDSNQPQHF. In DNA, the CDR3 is TGTGCCAGCAGTTTTTTAGGGACAGATAGCAATCAGCCCCAGCATTTT.

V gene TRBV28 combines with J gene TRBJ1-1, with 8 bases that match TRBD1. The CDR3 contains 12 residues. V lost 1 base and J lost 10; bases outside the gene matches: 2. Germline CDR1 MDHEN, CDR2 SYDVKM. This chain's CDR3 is CASSLFDRGAFF. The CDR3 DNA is TGTGCCAGCAGTTTATTTGACAGGGGAGCTTTCTTT.

CDR3 nucleotides: TGTGCCAGCAGCTGGGCTACGACAGGGGGAATTTACGAGCAGTACTTC. Encoded protein: CASSWATTGGIYEQYF. The chain employs TRBV5-6 and TRBJ2-7; 9 bases fit TRBD1. The ends lost 3 bases at V and 4 bases at J; junction bases unmatched: 11. CDR1 and CDR2 (germline): SGHDT, YYEEEE. The CDR3 is made up of 16 amino acids.

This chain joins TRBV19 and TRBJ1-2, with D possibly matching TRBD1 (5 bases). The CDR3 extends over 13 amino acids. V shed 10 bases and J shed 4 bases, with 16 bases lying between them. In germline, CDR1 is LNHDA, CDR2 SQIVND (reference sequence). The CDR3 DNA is TGTGCCACCAACCCGGGACTCATCTATGGCTACACCTTC. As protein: CATNPGLIYGYTF.

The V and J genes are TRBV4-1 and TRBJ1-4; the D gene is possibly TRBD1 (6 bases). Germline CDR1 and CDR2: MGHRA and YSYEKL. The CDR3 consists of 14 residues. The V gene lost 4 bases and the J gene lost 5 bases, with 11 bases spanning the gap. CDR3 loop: CASSLGQLNEKLFF. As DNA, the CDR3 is TGCGCCAGCAGCCTCGGACAGCTGAATGAAAAACTGTTTTTT.

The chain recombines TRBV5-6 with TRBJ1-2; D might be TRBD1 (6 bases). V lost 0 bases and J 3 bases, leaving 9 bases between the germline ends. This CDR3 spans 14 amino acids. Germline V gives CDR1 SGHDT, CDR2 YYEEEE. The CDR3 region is CASSLAGAHYGYTF. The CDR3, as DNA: TGTGCCAGCAGCTTGGCAGGGGCCCACTATGGCTACACCTTC. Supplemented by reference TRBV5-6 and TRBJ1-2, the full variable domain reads DAGVTQSPTHLIKTRGQQVTLRCSPKSGHDTVSWYQQALGQGPQFIFQYYEEEERQRGNFPDRFSGHQFPNYSSELNVNALLLGDSALYLCASSLAGAHYGYTFGSGTRLTVV.

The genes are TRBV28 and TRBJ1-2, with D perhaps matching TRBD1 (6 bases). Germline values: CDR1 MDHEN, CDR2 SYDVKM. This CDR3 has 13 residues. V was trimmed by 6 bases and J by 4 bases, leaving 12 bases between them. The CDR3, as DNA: TGTGCCAGCAGATCTAAAGGGGGCTATGGCTACACCTTC. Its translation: CASRSKGGYGYTF.

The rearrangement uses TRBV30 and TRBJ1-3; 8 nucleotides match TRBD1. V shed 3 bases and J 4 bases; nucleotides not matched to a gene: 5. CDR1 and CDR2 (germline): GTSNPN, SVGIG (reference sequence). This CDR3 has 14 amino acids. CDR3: CAWRTGDQGNTIYF. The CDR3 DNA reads TGTGCCTGGAGGACAGGGGATCAAGGAAACACCATATATTTT.

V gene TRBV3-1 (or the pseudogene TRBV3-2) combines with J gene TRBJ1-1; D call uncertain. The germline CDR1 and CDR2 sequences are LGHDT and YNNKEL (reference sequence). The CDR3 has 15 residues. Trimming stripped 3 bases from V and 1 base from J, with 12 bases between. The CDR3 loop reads CASSHVWAQNTEAFF. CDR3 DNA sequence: TGTGCCAGCAGCCATGTATGGGCACAGAACACTGAAGCTTTCTTT.

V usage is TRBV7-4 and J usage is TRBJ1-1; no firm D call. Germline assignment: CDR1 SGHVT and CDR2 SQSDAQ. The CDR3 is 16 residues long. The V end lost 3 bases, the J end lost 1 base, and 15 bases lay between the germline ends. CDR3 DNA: TGTGCCAGCAGCTTCGACGGAGGGCCCTCGAACACTGAAGCTTTCTTT. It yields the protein CASSFDGGPSNTEAFF.

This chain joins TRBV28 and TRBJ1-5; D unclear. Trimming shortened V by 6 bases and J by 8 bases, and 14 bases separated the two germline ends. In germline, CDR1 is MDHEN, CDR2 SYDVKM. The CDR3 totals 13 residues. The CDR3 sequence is CASRKQPQEPQHF. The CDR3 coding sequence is TGTGCCAGCAGAAAACAGCCTCAGGAGCCCCAGCATTTT.